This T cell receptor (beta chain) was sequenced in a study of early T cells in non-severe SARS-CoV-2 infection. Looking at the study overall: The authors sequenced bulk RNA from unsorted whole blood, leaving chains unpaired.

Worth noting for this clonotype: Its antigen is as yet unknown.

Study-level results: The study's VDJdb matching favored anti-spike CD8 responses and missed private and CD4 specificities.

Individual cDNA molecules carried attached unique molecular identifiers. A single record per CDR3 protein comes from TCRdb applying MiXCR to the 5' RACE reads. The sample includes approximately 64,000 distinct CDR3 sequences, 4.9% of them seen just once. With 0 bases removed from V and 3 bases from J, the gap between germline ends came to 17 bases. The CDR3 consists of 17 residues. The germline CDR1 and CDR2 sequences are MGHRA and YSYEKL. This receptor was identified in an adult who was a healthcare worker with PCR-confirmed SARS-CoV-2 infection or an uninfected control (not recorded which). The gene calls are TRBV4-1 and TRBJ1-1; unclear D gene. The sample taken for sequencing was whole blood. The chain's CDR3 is CASSQEIGLVVYTEAFF. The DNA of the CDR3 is TGCGCCAGCAGCCAAGAAATTGGACTAGTGGTGTACACTGAAGCTTTCTTT.